This TCR beta chain was identified in a study of memory CD4+ T cells and cytomegalovirus serostatus. Single viable CD3+CD4+CD8-CD45RO+ cells were sorted as the memory CD4+ T cells. Method: immunoSEQ multiplex PCR; TCRdb's copy keeps in-frame clones and lacks some. The sample holds about 41,000 clones; about four fifths are singletons and the top ten take about 0.79%. The TCR was taken from an adult in good health and CMV-seronegative. The sequenced material came from memory CD4+ T cells from blood.

CDR3 sequence reads: CASSLANFRGGNYEQFF. CDR3 nucleotide sequence: TGTGCCAGCAGCTTAGCGAATTTCCGGGGGGGCAACTATGAGCAGTTCTTC. V is TRBV7-8 and J is TRBJ2-1; TRBD2 matches 8 bases. The V gene's germline CDR1 is SGHVS and CDR2 FQNEAQ. With V trimmed by 0 bases and J by 8 bases, 12 bases remained unmatched. The CDR3 extends over 17 amino acids. The full variable domain, in which reference TRBV7-8 and TRBJ2-1 provide the parts outside the CDR3, is GAGVSQSPRYKVAKRGQDVALRCDPISGHVSLFWYQQALGQGPEFLTYFQNEAQLDKSGLPSDRFFAERPEGSVSTLKIQRTQQEDSAVYLCASSLANFRGGNYEQFFGPGTRLTVL.